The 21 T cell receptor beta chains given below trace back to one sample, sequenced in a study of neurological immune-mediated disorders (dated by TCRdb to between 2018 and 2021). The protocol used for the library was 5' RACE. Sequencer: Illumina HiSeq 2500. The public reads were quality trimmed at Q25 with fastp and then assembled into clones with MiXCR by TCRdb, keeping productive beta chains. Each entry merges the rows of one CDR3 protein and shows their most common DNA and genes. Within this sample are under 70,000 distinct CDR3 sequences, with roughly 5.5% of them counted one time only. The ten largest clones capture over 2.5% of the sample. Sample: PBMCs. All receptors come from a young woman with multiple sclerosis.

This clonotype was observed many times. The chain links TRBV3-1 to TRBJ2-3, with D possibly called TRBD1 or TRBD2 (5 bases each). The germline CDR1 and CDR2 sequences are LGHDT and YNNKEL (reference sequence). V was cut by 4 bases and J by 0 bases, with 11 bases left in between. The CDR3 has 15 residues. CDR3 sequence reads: CASSRGWDSTDTQYF. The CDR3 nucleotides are TGTGCCAGCAGCCGCGGGTGGGACAGCACAGATACGCAGTATTTT.

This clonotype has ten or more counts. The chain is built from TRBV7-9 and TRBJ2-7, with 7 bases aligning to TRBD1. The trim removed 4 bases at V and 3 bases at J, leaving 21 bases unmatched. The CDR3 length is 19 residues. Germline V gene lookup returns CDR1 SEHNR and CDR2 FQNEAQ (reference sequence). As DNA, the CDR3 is TGTGCCAGCAGCTCCCCGACCCCCTCCCGTGGACAGGACCTCTACGAGCAGTACTTC. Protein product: CASSSPTPSRGQDLYEQYF.

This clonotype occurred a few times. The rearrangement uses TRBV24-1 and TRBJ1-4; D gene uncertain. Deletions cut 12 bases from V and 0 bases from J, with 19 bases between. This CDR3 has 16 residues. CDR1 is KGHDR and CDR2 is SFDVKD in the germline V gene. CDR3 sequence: CALPGIPRATNEKLFF. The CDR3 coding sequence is TGTGCCCTACCAGGTATTCCCCGTGCAACTAATGAAAAACTGTTTTTT.

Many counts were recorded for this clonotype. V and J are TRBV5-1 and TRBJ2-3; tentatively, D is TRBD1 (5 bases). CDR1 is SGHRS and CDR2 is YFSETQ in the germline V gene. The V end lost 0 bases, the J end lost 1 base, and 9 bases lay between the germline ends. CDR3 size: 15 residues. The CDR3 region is CASSLGQPRTDTQYF. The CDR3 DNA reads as TGCGCCAGCAGCTTGGGACAGCCCCGCACAGATACGCAGTATTTT.

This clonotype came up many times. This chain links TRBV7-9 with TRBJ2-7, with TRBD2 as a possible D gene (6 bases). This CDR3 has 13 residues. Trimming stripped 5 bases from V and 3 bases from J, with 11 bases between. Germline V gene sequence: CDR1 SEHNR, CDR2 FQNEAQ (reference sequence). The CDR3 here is CASSRAGGYEQYF. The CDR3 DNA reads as TGTGCCAGCAGCAGGGCCGGGGGCTACGAGCAGTACTTC.

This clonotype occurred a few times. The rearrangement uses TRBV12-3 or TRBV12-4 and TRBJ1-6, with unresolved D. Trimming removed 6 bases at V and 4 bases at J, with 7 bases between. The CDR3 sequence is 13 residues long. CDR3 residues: CASRGGYNSPLHF. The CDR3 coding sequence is TGTGCCAGCAGGGGAGGGTATAATTCACCCCTCCACTTT.

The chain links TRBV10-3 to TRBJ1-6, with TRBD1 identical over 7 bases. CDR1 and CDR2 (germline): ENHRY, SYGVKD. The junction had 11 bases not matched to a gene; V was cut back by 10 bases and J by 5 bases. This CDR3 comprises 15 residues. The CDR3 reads CATRGGTENNSPLHF. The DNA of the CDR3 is TGTGCCACCAGGGGGGGGACAGAGAATAATTCACCCCTCCACTTT.

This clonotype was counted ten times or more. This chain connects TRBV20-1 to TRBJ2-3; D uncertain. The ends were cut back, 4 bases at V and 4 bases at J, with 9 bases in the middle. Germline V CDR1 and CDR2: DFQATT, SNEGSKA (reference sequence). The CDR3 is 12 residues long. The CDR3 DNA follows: TGCAGTGCTACTCGGGCCCCAGATACGCAGTATTTT. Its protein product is CSATRAPDTQYF.

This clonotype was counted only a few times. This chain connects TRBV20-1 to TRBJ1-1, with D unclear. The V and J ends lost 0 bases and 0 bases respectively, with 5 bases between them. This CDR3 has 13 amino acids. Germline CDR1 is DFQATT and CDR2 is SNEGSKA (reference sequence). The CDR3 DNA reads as TGCAGTGCTAGAGAACACCTGAACACTGAAGCTTTCTTT. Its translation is CSAREHLNTEAFF.

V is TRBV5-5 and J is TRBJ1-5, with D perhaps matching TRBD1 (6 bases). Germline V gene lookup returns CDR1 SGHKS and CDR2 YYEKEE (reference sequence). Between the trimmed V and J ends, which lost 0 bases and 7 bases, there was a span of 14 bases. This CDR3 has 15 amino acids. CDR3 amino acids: CASSLAGGLGQPQHF. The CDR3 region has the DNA TGTGCCAGCAGCTTGGCGGGGGGCTTGGGGCAGCCCCAGCATTTT. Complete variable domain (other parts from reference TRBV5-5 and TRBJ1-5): DAGVTQSPTHLIKTRGQQVTLRCSPISGHKSVSWYQQVLGQGPQFIFQYYEKEERGRGNFPDRFSARQFPNYSSELNVNALLLGDSALYLCASSLAGGLGQPQHFGDGTRLSIL.

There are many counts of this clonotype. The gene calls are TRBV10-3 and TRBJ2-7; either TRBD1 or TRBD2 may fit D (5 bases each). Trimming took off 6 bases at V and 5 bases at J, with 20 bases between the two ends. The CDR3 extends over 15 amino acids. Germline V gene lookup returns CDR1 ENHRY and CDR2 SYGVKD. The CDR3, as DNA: TGTGCCATCAGGAACCGGGACGGAGGATTCAACGAGCAGTACTTC. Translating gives CAIRNRDGGFNEQYF.

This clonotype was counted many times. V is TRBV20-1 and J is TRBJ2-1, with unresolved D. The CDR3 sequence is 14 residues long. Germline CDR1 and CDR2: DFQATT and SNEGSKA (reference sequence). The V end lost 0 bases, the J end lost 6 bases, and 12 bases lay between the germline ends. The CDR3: CSARDPRTSNEQFF. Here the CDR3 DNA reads TGCAGTGCTAGAGATCCCCGCACTTCCAATGAGCAGTTCTTC.

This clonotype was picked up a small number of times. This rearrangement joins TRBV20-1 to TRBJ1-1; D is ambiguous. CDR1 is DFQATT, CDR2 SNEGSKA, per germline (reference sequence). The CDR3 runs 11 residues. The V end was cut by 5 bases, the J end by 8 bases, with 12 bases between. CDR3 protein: CSAPGEVEAFF. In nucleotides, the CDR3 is TGCAGTGCTCCCGGGGAGGTCGAAGCTTTCTTT.

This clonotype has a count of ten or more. The CDR3 DNA sequence: TGCAGTGCTAGAGAAAGGGACAGGGCTAACTATGGCTACACCTTC. Its protein is CSARERDRANYGYTF. J is TRBJ1-2 and V is TRBV20-1; 9 bases are shared with TRBD1. The V and J ends lost 0 bases and 0 bases, in that order; junction bases with no gene match: 2. Germline V gives CDR1 DFQATT, CDR2 SNEGSKA (reference sequence). The CDR3 spans 15 residues.

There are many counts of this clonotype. The CDR3 is CASSLPQTGKTEAFF. The CDR3 bases are TGTGCCAGCAGCTTACCCCAGACAGGGAAGACTGAAGCTTTCTTT. The genes are TRBV28 and TRBJ1-1; TRBD1 matches 7 bases. Trimming took 6 bases from V and 5 from J; bases not matched to a gene: 12. The CDR3 has 15 amino acids. CDR1 is MDHEN, CDR2 SYDVKM, per germline.

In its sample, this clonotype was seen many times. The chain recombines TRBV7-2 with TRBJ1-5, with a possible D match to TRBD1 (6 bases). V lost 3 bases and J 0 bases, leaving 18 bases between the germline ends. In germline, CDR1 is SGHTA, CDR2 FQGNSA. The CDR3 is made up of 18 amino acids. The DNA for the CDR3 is TGTGCCAGCAGCTTGAGAGGGGGGACGGATTATAGCAATCAGCCCCAGCATTTT. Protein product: CASSLRGGTDYSNQPQHF.

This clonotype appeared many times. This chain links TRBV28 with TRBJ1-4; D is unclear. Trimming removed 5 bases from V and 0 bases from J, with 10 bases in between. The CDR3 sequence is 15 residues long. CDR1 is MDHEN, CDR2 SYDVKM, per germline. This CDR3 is CASSAYSATNEKLFF. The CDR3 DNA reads TGTGCCAGCAGTGCCTACAGTGCAACTAATGAAAAACTGTTTTTT.

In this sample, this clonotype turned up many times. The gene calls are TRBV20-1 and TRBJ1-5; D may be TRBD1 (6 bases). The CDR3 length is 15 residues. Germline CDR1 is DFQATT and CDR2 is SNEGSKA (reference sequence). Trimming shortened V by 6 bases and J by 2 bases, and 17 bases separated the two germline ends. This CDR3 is CSATTGRSGNQPQHF. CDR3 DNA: TGCAGTGCCACAACAGGGAGGTCCGGCAATCAGCCCCAGCATTTT.

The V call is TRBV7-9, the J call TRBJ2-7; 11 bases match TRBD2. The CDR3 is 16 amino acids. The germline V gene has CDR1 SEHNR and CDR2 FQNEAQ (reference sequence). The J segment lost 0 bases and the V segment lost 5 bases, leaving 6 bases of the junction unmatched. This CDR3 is CASSPIGTSGSYEQYF. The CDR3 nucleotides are TGTGCCAGCAGCCCGATAGGGACTAGCGGCTCCTACGAGCAGTACTTC. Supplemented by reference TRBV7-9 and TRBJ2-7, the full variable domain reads DTGVSQNPRHKITKRGQNVTFRCDPISEHNRLYWYRQTLGQGPEFLTYFQNEAQLEKSRLLSDRFSAERPKGSFSTLEIQRTEQGDSAMYLCASSPIGTSGSYEQYFGPGTRLTVT.

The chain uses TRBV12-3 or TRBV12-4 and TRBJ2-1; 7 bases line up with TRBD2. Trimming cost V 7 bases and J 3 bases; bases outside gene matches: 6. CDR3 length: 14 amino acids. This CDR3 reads CASTGGIDYNEQFF. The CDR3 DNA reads TGTGCCAGCACCGGGGGGATTGACTACAATGAGCAGTTCTTC.

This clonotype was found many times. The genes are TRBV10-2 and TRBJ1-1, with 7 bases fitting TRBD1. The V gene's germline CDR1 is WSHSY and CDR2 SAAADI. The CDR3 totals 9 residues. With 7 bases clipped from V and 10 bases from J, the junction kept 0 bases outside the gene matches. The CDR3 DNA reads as TGCGCCAGCACAGGGGGAGCTTTCTTT. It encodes CASTGGAFF.